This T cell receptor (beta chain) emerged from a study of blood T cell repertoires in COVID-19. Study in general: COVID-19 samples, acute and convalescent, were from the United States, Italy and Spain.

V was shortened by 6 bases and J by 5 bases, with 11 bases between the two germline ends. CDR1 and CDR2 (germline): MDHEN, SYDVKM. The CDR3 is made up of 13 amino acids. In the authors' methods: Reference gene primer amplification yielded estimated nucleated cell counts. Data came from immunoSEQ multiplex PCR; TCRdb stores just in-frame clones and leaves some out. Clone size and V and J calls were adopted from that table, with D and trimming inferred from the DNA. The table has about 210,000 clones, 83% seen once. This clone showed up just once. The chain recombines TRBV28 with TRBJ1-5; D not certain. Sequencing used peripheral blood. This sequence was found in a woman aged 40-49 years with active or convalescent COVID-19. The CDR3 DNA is TGTGCCAGCAGCTATACTGATTATCAGCCCCAGCATTTT. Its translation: CASSYTDYQPQHF.